A selection of T cell receptor beta chains follows, all from one sample in a study of T-cell reconstitution after alpha-beta-depleted transplantation in children. TCRdb redid the calling of the PCR reads with MiXCR, one entry per CDR3 protein. The sample contains approximately 83,000 distinct CDR3 sequences, 12% of which appear only once. The sample in question was PBMCs from the stem cell graft donor, obtained from the stem cell graft. The receptors were gathered from a human donor who donated a stem cell graft to a child with inherited bone marrow failure. Each CDR3 is given with its conserved first and last residue. Fields, in order: J gene, clone size, CDR3 length, V gene, D gene, CDR3 protein, CDR3 DNA. A D gene is named only where the DNA matches it firmly. A clone size is listed for some rows: how often the clone was seen (once, few, many), or a class if it is expanded.

>TRBJ2-7|many|12|TRBV24-1|.
CATRDRAYEQYF
TGTGCCACCAGGGACAGAGCCTACGAGCAGTACTTC
>TRBJ2-1|.|18|TRBV7-1|TRBD2
CASSPAHNKGTSGRKQFF
TGTGCCAGCAGCCCAGCGCACAACAAAGGGACTAGCGGGAGAAAGCAGTTCTTC
>TRBJ2-5|many|16|TRBV28|TRBD2
CASSFPWTSSQETQYF
TGTGCCAGCAGTTTCCCTTGGACTAGTAGTCAAGAGACCCAGTACTTC
>TRBJ1-2|many|14|TRBV29-1|.
CSTSRDTTNYGYTF
TGCAGCACCTCCCGGGACACGACTAACTATGGCTACACCTTC
>TRBJ1-3|many|14|TRBV5-1|.
CASSLDRSGNTIYF
TGCGCCAGCAGCTTGGACAGATCTGGAAACACCATATATTTT
>TRBJ2-7|.|13|TRBV7-3|.
CASSSRPGYEQYF
TGTGCCAGCAGCTCAAGACCAGGCTACGAGCAGTACTTC
>TRBJ2-1|few|14|TRBV18|TRBD1
CASSLWTPGGEQFF
TGTGCCAGCTCACTTTGGACTCCAGGGGGTGAGCAGTTCTTC
>TRBJ2-7|many|15|TRBV20-1|TRBD1
CSARDSGTATYEQYF
TGCAGTGCTAGAGATTCCGGGACAGCCACCTACGAGCAGTACTTC
>TRBJ2-3|few|12|TRBV10-3|.
CAISEGADTQYF
TGTGCCATCAGTGAGGGGGCAGATACGCAGTATTTT
>TRBJ2-7|many|14|TRBV6-5|.
CASSRRESSYEQYF
TGTGCCAGCAGCCGGCGGGAATCCTCCTACGAGCAGTACTTC
>TRBJ1-4|many|18|TRBV20-1|TRBD1
CSASPAPGQGSANEKLFF
TGCAGTGCTAGTCCCGCCCCCGGACAGGGTAGTGCTAATGAAAAACTGTTTTTT
>TRBJ2-3|many|14|TRBV12-3/TRBV12-4|.
CASSFSGPGDTQYF
TGTGCCAGCAGTTTCTCTGGACCGGGGGATACGCAGTATTTT
>TRBJ1-2|.|13|TRBV4-2|.
CASSPGLPYGYTF
TGTGCCAGCAGCCCCGGACTCCCCTATGGCTACACCTTC
>TRBJ2-1|many|14|TRBV5-1|.
CASSAQGTYNEQFF
TGCGCCAGCAGCGCACAGGGAACCTACAATGAGCAGTTCTTC
>TRBJ2-6|.|18|TRBV27|.
CASREFGGGRGGANVLTF
TGTGCCAGCAGGGAGTTTGGAGGGGGCAGGGGGGGGGCCAACGTCCTGACTTTC
>TRBJ2-1|many|12|TRBV14|.
CASSHQYNEQFF
TGTGCCAGCAGCCACCAGTACAATGAGCAGTTCTTC
>TRBJ2-7|many|13|TRBV20-1|.
CSARRGYSYEQYF
TGCAGTGCTCGCAGGGGTTACTCCTACGAGCAGTACTTC
>TRBJ2-2|few|13|TRBV12-3/TRBV12-4|TRBD1
CASRDRGAGELFF
TGTGCCAGCAGGGACAGGGGAGCCGGGGAGCTGTTTTTT
>TRBJ2-4|.|15|TRBV20-1|TRBD2
CSAREAGVSKNIQYF
TGCAGTGCTAGAGAGGCGGGAGTGTCCAAAAACATTCAGTACTTC
>TRBJ1-2|many|17|TRBV6-5|TRBD1
CASSGGVTGEWNYGYTF
TGTGCCAGCAGCGGAGGGGTGACAGGGGAGTGGAACTATGGCTACACCTTC
>TRBJ2-7|many|16|TRBV2|.
CASSAFRGRGGYEQYF
TGTGCCAGCAGTGCATTTAGGGGACGCGGAGGGTACGAGCAGTACTTC
>TRBJ2-7|many|13|TRBV27|.
CASSFGDTYEQYF
TGTGCCAGCAGTTTTGGGGATACCTACGAGCAGTACTTC
>TRBJ2-7|many|18|TRBV7-2|TRBD2
CASSLRTSGATGPYEQYF
TGTGCCAGCAGCTTACGCACTAGCGGGGCTACCGGACCCTACGAGCAGTACTTC
>TRBJ2-6|many|16|TRBV7-3|.
CASSHRGLSGANVLTF
TGTGCCAGCAGCCATAGAGGGTTGTCGGGGGCCAACGTCCTGACTTTC
>TRBJ2-3|.|14|TRBV6-1|TRBD2
CASGNSGGADTQYF
TGTGCCAGCGGGAATAGCGGGGGGGCAGATACGCAGTATTTT
>TRBJ2-7|many|14|TRBV7-9|TRBD2
CASVEGTRLYEQYF
TGTGCCAGCGTTGAGGGGACTAGGCTCTACGAGCAGTACTTC
>TRBJ2-3|.|15|TRBV3-1|.
CASSPRGRSTDTQYF
TGTGCCAGCAGCCCCCGAGGGCGGAGCACAGATACGCAGTATTTT
>TRBJ2-1|many|12|TRBV7-9|.
CASSLPDLSCVF
TGTGCCAGCAGCTTACCCGACCTCTCATGTGTCTTC
>TRBJ2-2|many|12|TRBV6-2/TRBV6-3|.
CASSSDTGELFF
TGTGCCAGCAGTTCAGACACCGGGGAGCTGTTTTTT
>TRBJ1-2|many|12|TRBV7-2|.
CASSLGFYGYTF
TGTGCCAGCAGCTTAGGGTTCTATGGCTACACCTTC
>TRBJ1-2|many|14|TRBV7-2|TRBD1
CASSFHRGSEGYTF
TGTGCCAGCAGCTTTCACAGGGGATCGGAGGGCTACACCTTC
>TRBJ2-2|many|16|TRBV11-2|TRBD1
CASSLGPGQGTGELFF
TGTGCCAGCAGCTTAGGTCCGGGACAGGGAACCGGGGAGCTGTTTTTT
>TRBJ1-2|few|15|TRBV10-3|.
CAISESTDTPGGYTF
TGTGCCATCAGTGAGTCGACTGACACCCCCGGTGGCTACACCTTC
>TRBJ2-1|many|15|TRBV5-1|.
CASRNIVGSSYEQFF
TGCGCCAGCAGAAATATAGTGGGGTCGAGCTATGAGCAGTTCTTC
>TRBJ2-5|.|15|TRBV18|.
CASSPPGRLQETQYF
TGTGCCAGCTCACCACCCGGCAGATTGCAAGAGACCCAGTACTTC
>TRBJ2-5|many|15|TRBV5-1|TRBD1
CASSSGTGNQETHYF
TGCGCCAGCAGCTCCGGGACAGGGAACCAAGAGACCCATTACTTC
>TRBJ1-1|many|14|TRBV4-3|.
CASSQERARTEAFF
TGCGCCAGCAGCCAAGAACGGGCTAGAACTGAAGCTTTCTTT
>TRBJ1-1|.|20|TRBV7-9|.
CASRPRLLRQATTINTEAFF
TGTGCCAGCAGGCCACGGCTGCTTCGGCAGGCGACCACTATCAACACTGAAGCTTTCTTT
>TRBJ1-3|many|16|TRBV20-1|.
CSARGGGGSAGNTIYF
TGCAGTGCTAGAGGAGGGGGGGGGTCGGCTGGAAACACCATATATTTT
>TRBJ1-1|many|13|TRBV24-1|.
CATSDLGNTEAFF
TGTGCCACCAGTGATTTAGGGAACACTGAAGCTTTCTTT
>TRBJ1-5|.|13|TRBV19|TRBD1
CASAGTGYQPQHF
TGTGCCAGTGCCGGGACAGGGTATCAGCCCCAGCATTTT
>TRBJ2-2|many|14|TRBV20-1|.
CSASWTANTGELFF
TGCAGTGCTAGTTGGACAGCAAACACCGGGGAGCTGTTTTTT
>TRBJ2-1|many|15|TRBV27|TRBD2
CASSSRGGSYNEQFF
TGTGCCAGCAGTTCCCGGGGGGGTTCCTACAATGAGCAGTTCTTC
>TRBJ2-3|.|14|TRBV5-4|.
CASSFIGEADTQYF
TGTGCCAGCAGCTTCATAGGGGAGGCAGATACGCAGTATTTT
>TRBJ1-3|few|13|TRBV11-2|.
CASSFRMGNTIYF
TGTGCCAGCAGCTTCAGGATGGGAAACACCATATATTTT
>TRBJ2-7|many|13|TRBV5-1|TRBD1
CASSRQGDYEQYF
TGCGCCAGCAGTCGACAGGGGGACTACGAGCAGTACTTC
>TRBJ2-3|many|16|TRBV5-6|TRBD2
CASSPGGLAGGDTQYF
TGTGCCAGCAGCCCTGGAGGTCTAGCGGGAGGAGATACGCAGTATTTT
>TRBJ2-7|.|13|TRBV20-1|.
CSAREGQTYEQYF
TGCAGTGCTAGAGAAGGACAGACGTACGAGCAGTACTTC
>TRBJ1-5|many|13|TRBV29-1|.
CSVVVSNNQPQHF
TGCAGCGTTGTTGTCAGTAACAATCAGCCCCAGCATTTT
>TRBJ2-1|many|15|TRBV7-9|.
CASSSRRVGNNEQFF
TGTGCCAGCAGCTCCCGCAGGGTGGGGAACAATGAGCAGTTCTTC
>TRBJ2-1|many|15|TRBV2|TRBD2
CASCRLAGDYNEQFF
TGTGCCAGCTGTAGACTAGCGGGGGACTACAATGAGCAGTTCTTC
>TRBJ2-4|.|14|TRBV6-2/TRBV6-3|.
CASSTGTTGTPQYF
TGTGCCAGCAGCACGGGAACAACAGGAACCCCTCAGTACTTC